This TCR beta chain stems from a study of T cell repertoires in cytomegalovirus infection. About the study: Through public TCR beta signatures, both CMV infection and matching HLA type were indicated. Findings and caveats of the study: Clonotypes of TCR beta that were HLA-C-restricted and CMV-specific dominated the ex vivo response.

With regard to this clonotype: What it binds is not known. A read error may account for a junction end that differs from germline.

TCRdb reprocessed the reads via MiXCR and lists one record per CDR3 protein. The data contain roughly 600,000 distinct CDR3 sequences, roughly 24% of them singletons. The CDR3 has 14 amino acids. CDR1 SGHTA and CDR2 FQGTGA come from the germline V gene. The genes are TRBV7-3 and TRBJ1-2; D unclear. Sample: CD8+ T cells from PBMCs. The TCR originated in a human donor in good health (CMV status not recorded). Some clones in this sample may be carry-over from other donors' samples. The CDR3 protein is CASSPEVTNYGYPF. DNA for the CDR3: TGTGCCAGCAGCCCAGAAGTGACTAACTATGGCTACCCCTTC.